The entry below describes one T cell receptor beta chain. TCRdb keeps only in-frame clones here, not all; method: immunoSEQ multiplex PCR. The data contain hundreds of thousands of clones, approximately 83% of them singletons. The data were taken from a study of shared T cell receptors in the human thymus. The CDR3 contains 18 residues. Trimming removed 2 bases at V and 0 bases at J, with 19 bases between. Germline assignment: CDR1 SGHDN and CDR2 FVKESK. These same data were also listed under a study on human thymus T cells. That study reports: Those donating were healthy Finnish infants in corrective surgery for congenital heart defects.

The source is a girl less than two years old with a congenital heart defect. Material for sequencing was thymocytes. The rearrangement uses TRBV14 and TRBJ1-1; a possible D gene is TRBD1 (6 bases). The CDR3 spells CASSQSFQGLGLNTEAFF. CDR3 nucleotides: TGTGCCAGCAGCCAATCGTTTCAGGGGCTAGGACTGAACACTGAAGCTTTCTTT.